The 8 T cell receptor beta chains below come from one sample, sequenced in a study of blood T cell repertoires in COVID-19. Clones were read by immunoSEQ multiplex PCR, and TCRdb kept only the in-frame ones, dropping some. The sample consists of fewer than 350,000 clones, about nine tenths of them appearing once. The sequencing sample was made of peripheral blood. The receptors here all came from a man aged 25-40 years with COVID-19, enrolled during active disease.

The chain recombines TRBV10-3 with TRBJ2-4; the match to TRBD2 covers 8 bases. The V gene's germline CDR1 is ENHRY and CDR2 SYGVKD. This CDR3 has 15 residues. V shed 0 bases, J shed 6 bases, and the junction held 4 bases outside the gene matches. The CDR3 nucleotides are TGTGCCATCAGTGAGTCGGGACTAGGGGGAAACATTCAGTACTTC. Amino acid sequence: CAISESGLGGNIQYF.

This chain uses TRBV30 with TRBJ1-2; no clear D. CDR3 length: 17 residues. V lost 0 bases and J 2 bases, leaving 19 bases between the germline ends. Germline-derived CDR1 and CDR2 are GTSNPN and SVGIG (reference sequence). The CDR3 DNA follows: TGTGCCTGGAGTGTAGGCCCAAACGGTGGGCTGAACTATGGCTACACCTTC. Its translation: CAWSVGPNGGLNYGYTF.

This chain connects TRBV27 to TRBJ2-7; 13 nucleotides align to TRBD2. The V segment lost 11 bases and the J segment 3 bases; nucleotides outside the gene matches: 4. The V gene's germline CDR1 is MNHEY and CDR2 SMNVEV (reference sequence). This CDR3 spans 13 amino acids. The CDR3 region has the DNA TGTGCCGGACGGACTAGCGGGGGCTACGAGCAGTACTTC. It codes for CAGRTSGGYEQYF.

This clone has a single count. The rearrangement uses TRBV13 and TRBJ1-5; 7 positions agree with TRBD1. Germline V gene lookup returns CDR1 PRHDT and CDR2 FYEKMQ (reference sequence). The CDR3 loop spans 15 amino acids. Germline trimming cut 7 bases from V and 4 bases from J; bases unmatched to any gene: 10. Here the CDR3 DNA reads TGTGCCAGCACCCGATCAGACAGGGATAATCAGCCCCAGCATTTT. Protein: CASTRSDRDNQPQHF.

Of note for this clone: The sample has other DNA sequences that encode this CDR3 too. The V call is TRBV6-4, the J call TRBJ1-6; TRBD1 agrees at 12 bases. CDR1 and CDR2 from the germline V gene are MRHNA and SNTAGT. CDR3 length equals 14 residues. Unmatched junction bases numbered 0, after V lost 2 bases and J lost 10 bases. Here the CDR3 DNA reads TGTGCCAGCAGTGACGGGACAGGGGGCTCACCCCTCCACTTT. As protein: CASSDGTGGSPLHF.

V usage is TRBV6-5 and J usage is TRBJ2-7; weak D call: TRBD2 (6 bases). The CDR3 is made up of 14 amino acids. Germline V gene sequence: CDR1 MNHEY, CDR2 SVGAGI. The germline V and J ends were trimmed by 0 bases and 2 bases, with 8 bases remaining between them. The CDR3 DNA reads as TGTGCCAGCAGTTACTCGGCGGGGACCTACGAGCAGTACTTC. It codes for CASSYSAGTYEQYF.

The rearrangement uses TRBV9 and TRBJ1-1; 8 nucleotides align to TRBD1. Germline V gene lookup returns CDR1 SGDLS and CDR2 YYNGEE. This CDR3 has 15 amino acids. J gave up 1 base and V 3 bases, and 5 bases lay outside the gene matches. The CDR3 nucleotides are TGTGCCAGCAGCGCAAATCAGGGGGCGAACACTGAAGCTTTCTTT. Encoded protein: CASSANQGANTEAFF.

The chain is built from TRBV25-1 and TRBJ1-6; the match to TRBD1 covers 7 bases. V shed 1 base, J shed 7 bases, and the junction held 10 bases outside the gene matches. CDR3 length: 17 residues. CDR1 MGHDK and CDR2 SYGVNS come from the germline V gene. The CDR3 loop is CASSEFEGDRLNSPLHF. The DNA for the CDR3 is TGTGCCAGCAGTGAATTTGAGGGGGACAGACTAAATTCACCCCTCCACTTT.